The present T cell receptor (beta chain) was sequenced within a study of shared clonotypes between healthy human individuals. Looking at the study overall: Donors were a couple of women and a few men aged 18 to 49. Study-wide results and caveats: Clonotype sharing across four donors was observed for around 4.8% of naive CD4 clonotypes. The researchers took only blood, and tissue repertoires probably look different.

The protocol was immunoSEQ multiplex PCR, while the TCRdb copy is restricted to in-frame clones and leaves out a portion. The repertoire holds about 300,000 clones, about 74% seen once, with 10% in the top ten. Investigators divided CD4+ cells into CD45RA+ naive and CD45RA-negative memory subsets. Germline assignment: CDR1 MNHNS and CDR2 SASEGT. Trimming pared 7 bases from V and 8 bases from J, leaving 12 bases between. The CDR3 has 13 residues. The count of this clone is one. The target antigen is unknown. The sequence was collected from a young man in good health. The V gene is TRBV6-1, the J gene TRBJ1-6; no clear D gene. What was sequenced was memory CD4+ T cells sorted from blood. The subset is: CD45RA-negative fraction. CDR3 amino acids: CASILDEHSPLHF. The CDR3 DNA is TGTGCCAGCATTCTGGACGAGCATTCACCCCTCCACTTT.